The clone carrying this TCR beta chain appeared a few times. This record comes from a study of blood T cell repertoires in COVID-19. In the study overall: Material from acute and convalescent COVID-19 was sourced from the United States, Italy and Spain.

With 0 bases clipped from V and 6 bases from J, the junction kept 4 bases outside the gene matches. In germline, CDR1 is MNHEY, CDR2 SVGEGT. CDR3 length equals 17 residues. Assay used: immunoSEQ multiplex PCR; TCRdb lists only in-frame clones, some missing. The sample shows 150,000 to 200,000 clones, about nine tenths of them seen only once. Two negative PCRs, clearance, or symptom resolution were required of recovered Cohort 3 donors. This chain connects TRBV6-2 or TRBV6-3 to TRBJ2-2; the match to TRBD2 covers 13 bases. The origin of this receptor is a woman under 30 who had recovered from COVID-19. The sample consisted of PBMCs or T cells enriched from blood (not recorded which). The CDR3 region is CASSYSTSGRPSGELFF. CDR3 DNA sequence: TGTGCCAGCAGTTACTCGACTAGCGGGAGGCCCTCCGGGGAGCTGTTTTTT.